This TCR beta chain was sequenced for a study of early stage breast cancer tumors. Study summary: Most invasive tumors, about 75% of the 16, were ER+/PR+/HER2-.

This clone appeared a few times. As yet, its antigen is unknown. The study's findings and limits: In 14 of 16 patients, blood comparison separated tumor from normal breast. Tumors had approximately 2.5-fold higher T cell density than normal breast.

Trimming removed 0 bases from V and 5 bases from J, with 10 bases in between. Per germline, CDR1 LNHDA and CDR2 SQIVND (reference sequence). CDR3 length equals 14 residues. Profiling relied on immunoSEQ multiplex PCR, and the TCRdb table lists in-frame clones only, not all of them. The sample contains 25,000 to 35,000 clones, around 70% of which appear only once. The TCR comes from a person aged 50 to 59 with breast cancer. The rearrangement links TRBV19 to TRBJ1-2; D gene unclear. Sequencing was performed on blood. The CDR3 DNA reads TGTGCCAGTAGTATAGATGTGACGGGTTATGGCTACACCTTC. It specifies CASSIDVTGYGYTF.